The 9 T cell receptor beta chains reported below all come from one sample, sequenced in a study of cytomegalovirus exposure and HLA in healthy donors. PCR employed 60 Vbeta and 13 Jbeta primers. The method was immunoSEQ multiplex PCR; TCRdb's version includes in-frame clones alone and lacks a portion of them. The data show 95,000 to 150,000 clones, around 66% seen once. The sequencing input was PBMCs. These receptors were obtained from a woman aged 40 to 50 in good health and CMV-seropositive.

The chain is built from TRBV21-1 and TRBJ1-1; the DNA was not compared with TRBD1, the D call given in the table. TRBV21-1 is marked as a pseudogene. This CDR3 contains 16 residues. As DNA, the CDR3 is TGTGCCAGCAGCAAAGGGGGCAGGCAGGGCGGAACTGAAGCTTTCTTT. It encodes CASSKGGRQGGTEAFF.

The chain carries TRBV7-2 and TRBJ2-1, with 9 positions matching TRBD1. The CDR3 covers 15 residues. Germline loops: CDR1 SGHTA, CDR2 FQGNSA. J lost 8 bases, V lost 2 bases, and 7 bases had no gene match. CDR3 DNA: TGTGCCAGCAGCTTAAGTGGGACAGGGTGGGATGAGCAGTTCTTC. The encoded protein is CASSLSGTGWDEQFF.

The rearrangement uses TRBV7-2 and TRBJ2-7; TRBD1 is a possible D gene (5 bases). The CDR3 length is 11 residues. The germline V and J ends were trimmed by 4 bases and 10 bases, with 11 bases remaining between them. Germline V gene lookup returns CDR1 SGHTA and CDR2 FQGNSA. The CDR3, as DNA: TGTGCCAGCAGCTCGGACACGAAACAGTACTTC. Encoded protein: CASSSDTKQYF.

This rearrangement joins TRBV2 to TRBJ2-3; 11 bases map to TRBD2. This CDR3 is 14 amino acids long. Per germline, CDR1 SNHLY and CDR2 FYNNEI. J lost 6 bases, V lost 6 bases, and 5 bases had no gene match. The CDR3 reads CASRPGTSGDTQYF. In DNA, the CDR3 is TGTGCCAGCAGGCCCGGGACTAGCGGCGATACGCAGTATTTT.

This clone was seen a handful of times. The rearrangement joins TRBV11-3 to TRBJ2-1, with TRBD1 as a possible D gene (6 bases). Deletions cut 5 bases from V and 5 bases from J, with 10 bases between. Germline-derived CDR1 and CDR2 are SGHNT and YENEEA. This CDR3 is built from 13 residues. The CDR3 region has the DNA TGTGCCAGCAGCCGGGGACAAAACAATGAGCAGTTCTTC. Translated, it gives CASSRGQNNEQFF.

This sequence joins TRBV5-1 and TRBJ2-3; D may be TRBD2 (5 bases). CDR3 length: 14 amino acids. Germline assignment: CDR1 SGHRS and CDR2 YFSETQ. Trimming shortened V by 4 bases and J by 6 bases, and 15 bases separated the two germline ends. The CDR3 loop reads CASSPGGLQDTQYF. CDR3 sequence (DNA): TGCGCCAGCAGCCCAGGAGGCCTACAGGATACGCAGTATTTT.

The V gene is TRBV27, the J gene TRBJ1-2; TRBD1 is a possible D gene (6 bases). The CDR3 is 13 amino acids. Germline CDR1 reads MNHEY; CDR2 reads SMNVEV (reference sequence). The V gene lost 5 bases and the J gene lost 7 bases, with 14 bases spanning the gap. In DNA form, the CDR3 reads TGTGCCAGCAGTATGGGGGGGGCGGGTGGCTACACCTTC. Its translation: CASSMGGAGGYTF.

CDR3 nucleotide sequence: TGTGCCAGCAGCGTCGAGCAGGGGGGCTACGAGCAGTACTTC. Residues: CASSVEQGGYEQYF. The rearrangement links TRBV9 to TRBJ2-5; perhaps TRBD1 as D (7 bases). The better agreement between TRBJ2-7 and the DNA end casts doubt on the J call. The germline CDR1 and CDR2 sequences are SGDLS and YYNGEE. The CDR3 is 14 residues long.

This chain joins TRBV2 and TRBJ1-6, with 12 bases that match TRBD1. The germline CDR1 and CDR2 sequences are SNHLY and FYNNEI. V shed 11 bases and J 9 bases; nucleotides not matched to a gene: 11. The CDR3 is 15 amino acids. CDR3: CAWDRGPSGGSPLHF. For the CDR3, the DNA is TGTGCCTGGGACAGGGGGCCGAGCGGGGGTTCACCCCTCCACTTT.